Below, one TCR beta chain is given with its context. The sample is drawn from a study of OX40 agonist ivuxolimab in advanced cancers. The wider study: A male proportion of 70% to 90% was recorded, with mean age approximately 56 years and range roughly 23 to 90.

This CDR3 comprises 12 residues. Germline V gene data show CDR1 as LGHNT and CDR2 as FRNRAP. The V and J ends lost 6 bases and 10 bases respectively, with 13 bases between them. Sequencing used immunoSEQ multiplex PCR; TCRdb keeps in-frame clones, though not all of them. The top ten clones hold approximately 1.1% of a sample with 61,000 or so clones, 85% to 90% of them seen once. Sequenced here: CD4+ or CD8+ T cells sorted from blood, sampled in a trial of the OX40 agonist ivuxolimab. This rearrangement joins TRBV12-5 to TRBJ2-1; TRBD1 or TRBD2 may be the D gene (6 bases each). The source of this sequence is an adult with an advanced solid tumor such as melanoma, head and neck, liver or kidney cancer. The CDR3 here is CASGGGQWEQFF. CDR3 DNA: TGTGCTAGTGGGGGGGGCCAGTGGGAGCAGTTCTTC.